Following are 13 T cell receptor beta chains from one sample sequenced in a study of T-cell reconstitution after alpha-beta-depleted transplantation in children. During its preparation, the TCRbeta library received unique molecular identifiers. TCRdb passed the PCR reads through MiXCR, listing each CDR3 protein once. The table lists 440,000 or so distinct CDR3 sequences, over 40% of them singletons, with 25% to 30% in the top ten. This sample comprised PBMCs, obtained before TCRalphabeta/CD19-depleted stem cell transplant. The receptors were gathered from a girl aged 2-9 years with aplastic anemia, due to receive a stem cell transplant.

This rearrangement joins TRBV5-6 to TRBJ2-1; D possibly corresponds to TRBD2 (6 bases). Germline V lookup: CDR1 SGHDT, CDR2 YYEEEE. The CDR3 runs to 14 residues. Trimming stripped 2 bases from V and 14 bases from J, with 20 bases between. Here the CDR3 reads CASSFLAGQGSEFF. Here the CDR3 DNA reads TGTGCCAGCAGCTTTTTGGCGGGGCAAGGATCGGAGTTCTTC.

The rearrangement links TRBV6-2 or TRBV6-3 to TRBJ2-6, with D perhaps assigned TRBD1 or TRBD2 (5 bases each). The CDR3 sequence is 16 residues long. V dropped 5 bases and J dropped 3 bases, with 14 bases sitting between them. Germline-derived CDR1 and CDR2 are MNHEY and SVGEGT. CDR3 region: CASSGSGPYGANVLTF. CDR3 in DNA: TGTGCCAGCAGTGGCTCGGGGCCTTATGGGGCCAACGTCCTGACTTTC.

CDR3 nucleotide sequence: TGTGCCAGCAGTCGCTCTTTAGGACTAGCGGGAGGGAAGGATACGCAGTATTTT. It specifies CASSRSLGLAGGKDTQYF. This chain joins TRBV6-1 and TRBJ2-3; 15 bases match TRBD2. The CDR3 runs to 18 residues. V was pared by 5 bases and J by 6 bases, with 12 bases of the junction left unmatched. Germline V gene sequence: CDR1 MNHNS, CDR2 SASEGT.

CDR3 region: CASTTSGTDNEQFF. The CDR3 bases are TGCGCCAGCACCACTAGCGGAACGGACAATGAGCAGTTCTTC. The chain recombines TRBV5-1 with TRBJ2-1; 8 bases are a match to TRBD2. The ends lost 6 bases at V and 5 bases at J; junction bases unmatched: 7. From germline, CDR1 is SGHRS and CDR2 YFSETQ. CDR3 size: 14 residues.

This clonotype was observed a few times. The genes are TRBV20-1 and TRBJ2-1; TRBD2 agrees at 8 bases. Germline CDR1 reads DFQATT; CDR2 reads SNEGSKA (reference sequence). V lost 2 bases and J lost 5; bases outside the gene matches: 11. The CDR3 length is 16 residues. CDR3 nucleotide sequence: TGCAGTGCTAGACCCGGGGGGGCGGGTATTAACAATGAGCAGTTCTTC. Translation: CSARPGGAGINNEQFF.

In its sample, this clonotype was seen many times. The V gene is TRBV7-2, the J gene TRBJ2-5; D is unresolved. V lost 1 base and J lost 0, with 6 bases in between. Germline V CDR1 and CDR2: SGHTA, FQGNSA. The CDR3 covers 14 residues. CDR3 nucleotides: TGTGCCAGCAGCTTAGTGGCAAACCAAGAGACCCAGTACTTC. Translated, it gives CASSLVANQETQYF. Drawing the rest from reference TRBV7-2 and TRBJ2-5, the complete variable domain is GAGVSQSPSNKVTEKGKDVELRCDPISGHTALYWYRQSLGQGLEFLIYFQGNSAPDKSGLPSDRFSAERTGGSVSTLTIQRTQQEDSAVYLCASSLVANQETQYFGPGTRLLVL.

V is TRBV20-1 and J is TRBJ1-4; 10 bases are shared with TRBD1. The germline V gene encodes CDR1 DFQATT and CDR2 SNEGSKA (reference sequence). CDR3 length: 15 residues. V was pared by 3 bases and J by 7 bases, with 8 bases of the junction left unmatched. The CDR3 region has the DNA TGCAGTGCTAGGCATGGAGGGACAGGGGTTGAAAAACTGTTTTTT. Its translation: CSARHGGTGVEKLFF.

This clonotype was counted between two and nine times. The V call is TRBV4-2, the J call TRBJ1-1; D is undetermined. Germline CDR1 and CDR2: LGHNA and YNFKEQ. V was pared by 1 base and J by 3 bases, with 9 bases between. The CDR3 is 14 amino acids. CDR3 bases: TGTGCCAGCAGCCAAGTAACTACTCACACTGAAGCTTTCTTT. This encodes CASSQVTTHTEAFF.

This sequence joins TRBV9 and TRBJ2-2; D unclear. CDR3 size: 15 residues. Germline CDR1 and CDR2: SGDLS and YYNGEE. V was cut by 0 bases and J by 4 bases, with 10 bases left in between. The CDR3 spells CASSVEASPTGELFF. The DNA for the CDR3 is TGTGCCAGCAGCGTAGAGGCAAGTCCCACCGGGGAGCTGTTTTTT.

V gene TRBV20-1 combines with J gene TRBJ2-3; no reliable D call. The CDR3 runs 13 residues. Deletions cut 1 base from V and 4 bases from J, with 9 bases between. Germline loops: CDR1 DFQATT, CDR2 SNEGSKA (reference sequence). CDR3 sequence (DNA): TGCAGTGCTAGAGCGGTGTTGGCAGATACGCAGTATTTT. It yields the protein CSARAVLADTQYF.

The chain is built from TRBV18 and TRBJ2-3, with unresolved D. Germline assignment: CDR1 KGHSH and CDR2 LQKENI. V lost 6 bases to trimming and J lost 3 bases, with 16 bases between them. CDR3 length equals 15 residues. Written as DNA, the CDR3 is TGTGCCAGCTCGACGACCGGCCTTTCGACAGATACGCAGTATTTT. Translated, it gives CASSTTGLSTDTQYF.

This chain uses TRBV4-2 with TRBJ1-6; D is possibly TRBD1 (5 bases). The CDR3 extends over 16 amino acids. CDR1 and CDR2 (germline): LGHNA, YNFKEQ. The V end lost 0 bases, the J end lost 9 bases, and 15 bases lay between the germline ends. The CDR3 is CASSQDHTGTSSPLHF. CDR3 sequence (DNA): TGTGCCAGCAGCCAAGATCATACCGGGACGTCTTCACCCCTCCACTTT.

Only a few counts were recorded for this clonotype. The chain employs TRBV20-1 and TRBJ2-7; 8 bases match TRBD1. This CDR3 is built from 14 residues. Germline V lookup: CDR1 DFQATT, CDR2 SNEGSKA (reference sequence). Trimming took 1 base from V and 4 from J; bases not matched to a gene: 6. The CDR3 reads CSARAGDRNYEQYF. The CDR3 DNA reads as TGCAGTGCTAGAGCTGGGGACAGGAATTACGAGCAGTACTTC.